Presented here are 2 T cell receptor beta chains from one specimen sequenced in a study of CD8 T cells in Susac syndrome. RNA was extracted with the RNeasy kit, and a quantity of roughly 0.5 to 1 ug was reverse transcribed using random hexamers. MiXCR, applied by TCRdb to the immunoSEQ multiplex PCR reads, yields one record per CDR3 protein. The sample includes about 200,000 distinct CDR3 sequences, roughly 94% of them seen just once. Material for sequencing was CD4+ T cells from PBMCs. These receptors were taken from a human donor in good health.

This clonotype was recorded only once. J is TRBJ2-7 and V is TRBV3-1; D not resolved. Germline lookup yields CDR1 LGHDT and CDR2 YNNKEL (reference sequence). With 3 bases removed from V and 7 bases from J, the gap between germline ends came to 16 bases. This CDR3 is built from 14 residues. This chain's CDR3 is CASSQGPSSVEQYF. The CDR3, as DNA: TGTGCCAGCAGCCAGGGTCCCTCATCGGTGGAGCAGTACTTC.

Only one count was recorded for this clonotype. The V and J genes are TRBV6-5 and TRBJ2-4; 7 nucleotides line up with TRBD2. The CDR3 runs to 14 residues. Germline-derived CDR1 and CDR2 are MNHEY and SVGAGI. V shed 5 bases, J shed 8 bases, and the junction held 9 bases outside the gene matches. The CDR3 DNA follows: TGTGCCAGCAGTCCCCCGGGGGGAGTGGACATTCAGTACTTC. Its protein product is CASSPPGGVDIQYF.